The present T cell receptor (beta chain) was sequenced within a study of CD4 T cells in relation to SARS-CoV-2 and coronaviruses. Study-wide background: ViraFEST: approximately 10-day antigen culture of PBMCs, then TCR beta CDR3 sequencing.

Naive and memory CD4+ T cells were separated from cryopreserved PBMCs. Losses at the gene ends were 0 bases for V and 8 bases for J; bases not matched to a gene: 12. CDR3 length: 16 residues. Germline CDR1 LGHNA, CDR2 YSLEER. For this clone: Its antigen is undetermined.

Measured with immunoSEQ multiplex PCR; TCRdb has only the in-frame clones, and not every one. The sample records some 35,000 clones, approximately 81% being singletons. This TCR derives from an adult with COVID-19. The sequenced sample was naive CD4+ T cells from PBMCs, cultured in vitro. Noted subset: naive CD4+ T cells isolated by negative enrichment. The V and J genes are TRBV4-3 and TRBJ1-2; 7 bases align to TRBD1. The CDR3 reads CASSQDARGYESGYTF. The CDR3 coding sequence is TGCGCCAGCAGCCAAGATGCCAGGGGGTATGAGAGCGGCTACACCTTC.